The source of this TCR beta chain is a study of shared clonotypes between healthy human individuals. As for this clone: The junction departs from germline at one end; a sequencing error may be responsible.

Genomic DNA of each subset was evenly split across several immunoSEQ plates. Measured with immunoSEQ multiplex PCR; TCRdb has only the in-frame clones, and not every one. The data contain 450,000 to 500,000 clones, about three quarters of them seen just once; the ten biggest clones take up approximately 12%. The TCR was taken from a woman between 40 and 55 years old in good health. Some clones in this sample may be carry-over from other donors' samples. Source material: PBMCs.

Here the CDR3 reads CSVRTSGISSNEQFF. The CDR3 nucleotides are TGCAGCGTTAGGACTAGCGGGATATCCTCCAATGAGCAGTTCTTC. The gene calls are TRBV29-1 and TRBJ2-1; TRBD2 matches 12 bases. There are 15 residues in the CDR3. The germline CDR1 and CDR2 sequences are SQVTM and ANQGSEA.